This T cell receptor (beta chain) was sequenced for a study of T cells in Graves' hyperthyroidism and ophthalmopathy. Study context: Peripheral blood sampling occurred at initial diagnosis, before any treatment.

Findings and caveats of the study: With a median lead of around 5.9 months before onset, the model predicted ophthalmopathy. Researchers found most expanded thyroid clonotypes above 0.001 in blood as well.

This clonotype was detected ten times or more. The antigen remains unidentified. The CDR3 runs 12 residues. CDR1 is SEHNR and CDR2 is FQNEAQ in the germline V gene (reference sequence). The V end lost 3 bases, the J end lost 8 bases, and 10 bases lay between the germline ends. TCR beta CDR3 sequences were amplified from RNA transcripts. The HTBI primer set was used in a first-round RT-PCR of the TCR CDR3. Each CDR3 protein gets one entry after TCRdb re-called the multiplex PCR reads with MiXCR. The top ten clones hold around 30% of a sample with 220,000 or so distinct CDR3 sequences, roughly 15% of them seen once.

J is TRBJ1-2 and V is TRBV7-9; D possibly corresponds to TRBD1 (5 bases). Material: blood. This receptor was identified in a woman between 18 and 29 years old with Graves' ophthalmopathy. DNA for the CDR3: TGTGCCAGCAGCTTGGGGGAAGGGGGCTACACCTTC. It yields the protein CASSLGEGGYTF.